This TCR beta chain was captured in a study of Graves' ophthalmopathy and Graves' hyperthyroidism. Study summary: The study drew peripheral blood at initial diagnosis, before any treatment. General study findings and limits: Blood also contained most of the expanded thyroid clonotypes above 0.001 frequency.

Diagnosis used clinical symptoms, serum thyroxine, TRAb, thyroid ultrasound and orbital computed tomography. PBMCs were density-gradient isolated from about 9.6 ml fresh blood. This clonotype has a count of ten or more. The antigen is not known. This CDR3 is built from 14 residues. V shed 5 bases and J 6 bases; nucleotides not matched to a gene: 9. Germline assignment: CDR1 LNHDA and CDR2 SQIVND (reference sequence). Researchers took RNA transcripts and amplified TCR beta CDR3 regions from them. Second-round multiplex PCR came after a first-round RT-PCR that employed HTBI primers. MiXCR, run by TCRdb on the multiplex PCR reads, gives a single entry per CDR3 protein. Of 150,000 to 200,000 distinct CDR3 sequences listed, under 45% are singletons.

This sequence joins TRBV19 and TRBJ1-1, with TRBD1 matching over 7 bases. Sequencing was done on a sample of peripheral blood. The receptor was derived from a young man with Graves' ophthalmopathy. The CDR3 region has the DNA TGTGCCAGTAGTTCCGGACAGGAGTGGGCTGAAGCTTTCTTT. Its translation: CASSSGQEWAEAFF.